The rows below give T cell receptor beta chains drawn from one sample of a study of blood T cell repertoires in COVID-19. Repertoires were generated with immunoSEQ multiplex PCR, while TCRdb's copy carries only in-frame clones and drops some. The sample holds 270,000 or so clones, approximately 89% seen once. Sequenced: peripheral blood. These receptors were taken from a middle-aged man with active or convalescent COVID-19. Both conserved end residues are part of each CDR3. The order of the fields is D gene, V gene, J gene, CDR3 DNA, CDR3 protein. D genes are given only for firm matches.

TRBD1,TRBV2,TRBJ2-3,TGTGCCAGCAGCAGACAGGGGGCTGGAGATACGCAGTATTTT,CASSRQGAGDTQYF
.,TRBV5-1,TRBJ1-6,TGCGCCAGCAGCTTGGACAGGGATAATTCACCCCTCCACTTT,CASSLDRDNSPLHF
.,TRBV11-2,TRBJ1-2,TGTGCCAGCAGCTCCAATGCAGGGGCATCTCGTGGCTACACCTTC,CASSSNAGASRGYTF
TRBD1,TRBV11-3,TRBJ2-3,TGTGCCAGCAGCTCGAAACACAGGGGGCCTCTGACAGATACGCAGTATTTT,CASSSKHRGPLTDTQYF
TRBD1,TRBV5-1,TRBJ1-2,TGCGCCAGCAGCCTGGGACAGGGAGCTAACTATGGCTACACCTTC,CASSLGQGANYGYTF
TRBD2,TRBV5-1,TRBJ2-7,TGCGCCAGCAGCTACGGGACTAGCGGGGCCTACGAGCAGTACTTC,CASSYGTSGAYEQYF
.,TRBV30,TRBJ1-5,TGTGCCTGGAGTCGGGACTTCGATAGCAATCAGCCCCAGCATTTT,CAWSRDFDSNQPQHF
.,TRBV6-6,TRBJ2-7,TGTGCCAGCAGTCTCACCTATTACGGCAGGGCCTACGAGCAGTACTTC,CASSLTYYGRAYEQYF
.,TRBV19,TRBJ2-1,TGTGCCAGTAGTATAGGGCAGGGAATCGGGCAGTTCTTC,CASSIGQGIGQFF
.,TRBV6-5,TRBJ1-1,TGTGCCAGCAGGATACAGAACACTGAAGCTTTCTTT,CASRIQNTEAFF
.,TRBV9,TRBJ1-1,TGTGCCAGCAGCGAGGGGGATTGGAACACTGAAGCTTTCTTT,CASSEGDWNTEAFF
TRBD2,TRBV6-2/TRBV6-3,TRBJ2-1,TGTGCCAGCAGTTTTAGCGGGGTAACTAATGAGCAGTTCTTC,CASSFSGVTNEQFF
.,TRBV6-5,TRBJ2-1,TGTGCCAGCAAACAGAGCTCCTACAATGAGCAGTTCTTC,CASKQSSYNEQFF
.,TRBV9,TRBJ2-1,TGTGCCAGCGGACTACGGAGTGAGAATGAGCAGTTCTTC,CASGLRSENEQFF
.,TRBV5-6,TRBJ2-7,TGTGCCAGCAGCTTACAGGGTTTTTCCTACGAGCAGTACTTC,CASSLQGFSYEQYF
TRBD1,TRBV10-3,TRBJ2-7,TGTGCCATCAGTCCCGGGACAGGGGGATACGAGCAGTACTTC,CAISPGTGGYEQYF